Shown below are 32 T cell receptor beta chains from a single sample sequenced in a study of CD8+ T cells in alopecia areata (dated by TCRdb to 2016 to 2018). Library preparation used the immunoSEQ multiplex PCR assay. For TCR sequencing, RNA was extracted from every sample and reverse transcribed into cDNA to serve as template. TCRdb stores this immuneACCESS table with in-frame sequences only. Part of the clones is absent; in the studies checked, under half of the shortfall reflects unresolved V genes, and no reason is known for the rest. Present in this sample are 170,000 or so clones, 50% to 70% of which were seen just once. Clones ranked in the top ten supply under 2% of the sample. Read against the paper, the sample's time point label means: baseline before oral tofacitinib. Sequenced here: CD4+ T cells sorted from blood, sampled at week 0. The receptors were sampled from a human donor with alopecia areata.

A few counts support this clone. This sequence joins TRBV29-1 and TRBJ2-7; D may be TRBD1 (5 bases). The CDR3 has 13 residues. Germline lookup yields CDR1 SQVTM and CDR2 ANQGSEA. V lost 4 bases, J lost 6 bases, and 16 bases lay in between. In DNA form, the CDR3 reads TGCAGCGTTGCCTTGCGCTCCAGGGCCGAGCAGTACTTC. This translates into CSVALRSRAEQYF.

The chain joins TRBV30 to TRBJ2-3, with D possibly TRBD1 on 5 matching bases. The length of the CDR3 is 16 residues. V was clipped by 0 bases and J by 3 bases, with 16 bases between them. CDR1 GTSNPN and CDR2 SVGIG come from the germline V gene (reference sequence). CDR3 sequence reads: CAWSVQVPLGTDTQYF. The DNA for the CDR3 is TGTGCCTGGAGTGTACAGGTACCTCTCGGGACAGATACGCAGTATTTT.

The V call is TRBV5-1, the J call TRBJ1-1; D is unresolved. CDR3 length equals 13 residues. Trimming removed 4 bases at V and 0 bases at J, with 7 bases between. Germline CDR1 is SGHRS and CDR2 is YFSETQ. The CDR3 sequence is CASSIRVNTEAFF. The CDR3 DNA reads as TGCGCCAGCAGCATCCGGGTGAACACTGAAGCTTTCTTT.

By sample share, this clone is medium-sized. The rearrangement links TRBV29-1 to TRBJ1-4; the D gene is possibly TRBD1 (6 bases). Trimming removed 6 bases at V and 8 bases at J, with 19 bases between. The CDR3 consists of 14 residues. The V gene's germline CDR1 is SQVTM and CDR2 ANQGSEA. The DNA of the CDR3 is TGCAGCGTCCAAGACCCAGGGGCACGGGAAAAACTGTTTTTT. Amino acids: CSVQDPGAREKLFF.

This clone was counted between two and nine times. The chain has TRBV4-3 and TRBJ1-1; the D gene is possibly TRBD1 (5 bases). Germline CDR1 LGHNA, CDR2 YSLEER. V lost 2 bases and J lost 5, with 9 bases in between. This CDR3 is built from 13 residues. Here the CDR3 reads CASSQKRGTEAFF. The CDR3 DNA sequence: TGCGCCAGCAGCCAAAAGCGGGGGACTGAAGCTTTCTTT.

This clone was found a few times. The J gene is TRBJ2-7, the V gene TRBV2; D is unclear. The germline V gene encodes CDR1 SNHLY and CDR2 FYNNEI. V lost 3 bases, J lost 2 bases, and 5 bases lay in between. This CDR3 contains 12 residues. CDR3 sequence: CASSDGAYEQYF. The CDR3, as DNA: TGTGCCAGCAGTGACGGAGCCTACGAGCAGTACTTC.

This chain connects TRBV7-2 to TRBJ2-2; D is unresolved. The CDR3 has 15 residues. The germline V gene encodes CDR1 SGHTA and CDR2 FQGNSA. The V end was cut by 4 bases, the J end by 1 base, with 10 bases between. Written as DNA, the CDR3 is TGTGCCAGCAGCTGGGGTAACCTGAACACCGGGGAGCTGTTTTTT. It yields the protein CASSWGNLNTGELFF.

The chain joins TRBV29-1 to TRBJ2-3, with 8 bases identical to TRBD1. The CDR3 has 15 residues. Germline lookup yields CDR1 SQVTM and CDR2 ANQGSEA. J gave up 3 bases and V 4 bases, and 9 bases lay outside the gene matches. The CDR3 DNA follows: TGCAGCGTTGGACAGGGGAGTTTCATGACAGATACGCAGTATTTT. Its protein product is CSVGQGSFMTDTQYF.

The chain has TRBV6-5 and TRBJ1-1, with no clear D. In germline, CDR1 is MNHEY, CDR2 SVGAGI. Trimming removed 3 bases from V and 3 bases from J, with 8 bases in between. The length of the CDR3 is 13 residues. In DNA form, the CDR3 reads TGTGCCAGCAGTTATGGCAGGTACACTGAAGCTTTCTTT. Protein product: CASSYGRYTEAFF.

The rearrangement uses TRBV29-1 and TRBJ2-3; D possibly corresponds to TRBD1 (5 bases). This CDR3 contains 13 residues. Trimming cost V 4 bases and J 0 bases, with 8 bases left between them. The germline V gene encodes CDR1 SQVTM and CDR2 ANQGSEA. CDR3: CSVVRASTDTQYF. The CDR3 DNA reads as TGCAGCGTTGTCAGGGCTAGCACAGATACGCAGTATTTT.

This clone occurred a few times. The chain employs TRBV5-1 and TRBJ2-7, with D possibly called TRBD1 or TRBD2 (5 bases each). V was pared by 5 bases and J by 4 bases, with 19 bases between. This CDR3 region has 15 residues. Germline CDR1 reads SGHRS; CDR2 reads YFSETQ. DNA of the CDR3: TGCGCCAGCAGTCTGGGGACCTCCGAACTATACGAGCAGTACTTC. It codes for CASSLGTSELYEQYF.

The chain links TRBV6-5 to TRBJ1-3, with no clear D. CDR3 length: 13 residues. V lost 11 bases and J 0 bases, leaving 11 bases between the germline ends. The V gene's germline CDR1 is MNHEY and CDR2 SVGAGI. For the CDR3, the DNA is TGTGCCGGGAAACGCCCCTCTGGAAACACCATATATTTT. It encodes CAGKRPSGNTIYF.

This chain connects TRBV5-1 to TRBJ2-1, with 7 bases that match TRBD1. Trimming cost V 4 bases and J 4 bases; bases outside gene matches: 8. CDR1 and CDR2 (germline): SGHRS, YFSETQ. The CDR3 runs to 15 residues. The CDR3 DNA follows: TGCGCCAGCAGCGAATCCGGGACAGCATACAATGAGCAGTTCTTC. This gives the protein CASSESGTAYNEQFF.

The genes are TRBV6-1 and TRBJ2-3; 12 bases fit TRBD2. Germline CDR1 reads MNHNS; CDR2 reads SASEGT. This CDR3 contains 16 residues. The ends lost 4 bases at V and 9 bases at J; junction bases unmatched: 11. CDR3 in amino acids: CASSATSGGTAMTQYF. The CDR3 coding sequence is TGTGCCAGCAGTGCCACTAGCGGGGGGACGGCCATGACGCAGTATTTT.

The CDR3 loop reads CASSWRGEQQETQYF. Here the CDR3 DNA reads TGCGCCAGCAGCTGGCGGGGGGAACAGCAAGAGACCCAGTACTTC. The chain couples TRBV5-1 to TRBJ2-5; 8 bases agree with TRBD2. With V trimmed by 3 bases and J by 2 bases, 6 bases remained unmatched. The CDR3 extends over 15 amino acids. Germline V gene lookup returns CDR1 SGHRS and CDR2 YFSETQ.

V is TRBV14 and J is TRBJ2-1, with TRBD2 identical over 8 bases. V shed 1 base, J shed 5 bases, and the junction held 10 bases outside the gene matches. CDR1 SGHDN and CDR2 FVKESK come from the germline V gene. The CDR3 extends over 17 amino acids. The CDR3 here is CASSQVPLAADNNEQFF. The CDR3 DNA follows: TGTGCCAGCAGCCAAGTACCACTAGCGGCCGATAACAATGAGCAGTTCTTC.

This clone is a singleton in its sample. This chain links TRBV30 with TRBJ1-1; 7 bases match TRBD1. Per the germline V gene, CDR1 is GTSNPN and CDR2 is SVGIG (reference sequence). V trimming: 3 bases; J trimming: 6 bases; junction bases outside the gene matches: 7. The CDR3 contains 13 residues. The CDR3 region has the DNA TGTGCCTGGAGGACAGGGTACACCGCTGAAGCTTTCTTT. This codes for CAWRTGYTAEAFF.

This chain uses TRBV30 with TRBJ2-1; either TRBD1 or TRBD2 may fit D (6 bases each). The CDR3 consists of 13 residues. The germline CDR1 and CDR2 sequences are GTSNPN and SVGIG (reference sequence). V shed 3 bases and J shed 7 bases, with 13 bases lying between them. CDR3: CAWRGGPANEQFF. The CDR3 DNA sequence: TGTGCCTGGAGGGGGGGCCCCGCGAATGAGCAGTTCTTC.

Only a few counts were recorded for this clone. The genes are TRBV7-2 and TRBJ2-1; 9 nucleotides align to TRBD1. The CDR3 is 14 amino acids. The germline gives CDR1 SGHTA, CDR2 FQGNSA. V dropped 7 bases and J dropped 4; count of bases not matched to a gene: 5. The CDR3 loop reads CASIRDRVYNEQFF. The CDR3 DNA reads as TGTGCCAGCATACGGGACAGGGTGTACAATGAGCAGTTCTTC. Full variable domain (remainder filled in from reference TRBV7-2 and TRBJ2-1): GAGVSQSPSNKVTEKGKDVELRCDPISGHTALYWYRQSLGQGLEFLIYFQGNSAPDKSGLPSDRFSAERTGGSVSTLTIQRTQQEDSAVYLCASIRDRVYNEQFFGPGTRLTVL.

V is TRBV7-3 and J is TRBJ2-1; D possibly corresponds to TRBD2 (5 bases). Germline CDR1 SGHTA, CDR2 FQGTGA. V shed 1 base and J shed 3 bases, with 7 bases lying between them. The CDR3 consists of 14 residues. CDR3 residues: CASSLNGLYNEQFF. CDR3 DNA: TGTGCCAGCAGCTTAAACGGACTCTACAATGAGCAGTTCTTC.

The sample holds a few counts of this clone. The V gene is TRBV25-1, the J gene TRBJ2-5; maybe TRBD2 (6 bases). Germline values: CDR1 MGHDK, CDR2 SYGVNS. Trimming took 4 bases from V and 4 from J, leaving 13 bases between them. The CDR3 is made up of 14 amino acids. The CDR3 coding sequence is TGTGCCAGCAGTGCAAGGGCCGGGGGAGAGACCCAGTACTTC. This codes for CASSARAGGETQYF. Filled out from reference TRBV25-1 and TRBJ2-5, the complete variable domain reads EADIYQTPRYLVIGTGKKITLECSQTMGHDKMYWYQQDPGMELHLIHYSYGVNSTEKGDLSSESTVSRIRTEHFPLTLESARPSHTSQYLCASSARAGGETQYFGPGTRLLVL.

This chain joins TRBV10-3 and TRBJ2-3; D gene ambiguous. Germline assignment: CDR1 ENHRY and CDR2 SYGVKD. V gave up 7 bases and J gave up 0 bases, with 8 bases separating them. The CDR3 runs 13 residues. CDR3 loop: CAIKALSTDTQYF. In DNA form, the CDR3 reads TGTGCCATCAAGGCACTAAGCACAGATACGCAGTATTTT.

This clone showed up just a few times. Here the CDR3 DNA reads TGCAGCGCCGATCGCCAGAACACAGATACGCAGTATTTT. It encodes CSADRQNTDTQYF. This chain joins TRBV29-1 and TRBJ2-3; D ambiguous. Looked up from germline, CDR1 is SQVTM and CDR2 is ANQGSEA. The CDR3 has 13 residues. V lost 7 bases, J lost 2 bases, and 13 bases lay in between.

The genes are TRBV2 and TRBJ2-7; 8 bases align to TRBD1. The length of the CDR3 is 15 residues. The V and J ends lost 7 bases and 3 bases, in that order; junction bases with no gene match: 11. Germline CDR1 SNHLY, CDR2 FYNNEI. The DNA for the CDR3 is TGTGCCAGCACACCAGCCGGACAGGGAGACTACGAGCAGTACTTC. This codes for CASTPAGQGDYEQYF.

The rearrangement uses TRBV7-9 and TRBJ1-1; D is unclear. This CDR3 is 12 amino acids long. V lost 4 bases to trimming and J lost 2 bases, with 5 bases between them. From germline, CDR1 is SEHNR and CDR2 FQNEAQ (reference sequence). CDR3 amino acids: CASSWENTEAFF. The CDR3 DNA reads as TGTGCCAGCAGCTGGGAAAACACTGAAGCTTTCTTT.

The J gene is TRBJ2-5, the V gene TRBV6-6; the D gene could be TRBD1 or TRBD2 (5 bases each). The CDR3 loop spans 12 amino acids. V dropped 4 bases and J dropped 5 bases, with 8 bases sitting between them. In germline, CDR1 is MNHNY, CDR2 SVGAGI (reference sequence). CDR3 coding DNA: TGTGCCAGCAGTTGGGACGTGGAGACCCAGTACTTC. This codes for CASSWDVETQYF.

This clone appeared a few times. Other DNA sequences of this sample code for an identical CDR3. The V call is TRBV29-1, the J call TRBJ2-7, with 8 bases fitting TRBD2. This CDR3 spans 12 amino acids. After removal of 7 bases from V and 1 base from J, the junction contained 3 bases not matched to a gene. Per germline, CDR1 SQVTM and CDR2 ANQGSEA. CDR3: CSAQRGSYEQYF. Written as DNA, the CDR3 is TGCAGCGCACAGCGGGGGTCCTACGAGCAGTACTTC.

CDR3 protein: CASSFVVGSPLHF. For the CDR3, the DNA is TGCGCCAGCAGCTTTGTTGTCGGTTCACCCCTCCACTTT. V is TRBV5-1 and J is TRBJ1-6; no reliable D call. CDR1 is SGHRS and CDR2 is YFSETQ in the germline V gene. CDR3 length: 13 residues. Trimming stripped 2 bases from V and 9 bases from J, with 9 bases between.

The chain joins TRBV7-2 to TRBJ2-2; possibly TRBD1 or TRBD2 for D (5 bases each). Trimming took 5 bases from V and 5 from J, leaving 15 bases between them. CDR3 size: 15 residues. The germline gives CDR1 SGHTA, CDR2 FQGNSA. The CDR3 sequence: CASSVGLAWTGELFF. In DNA form, the CDR3 reads TGTGCCAGCAGCGTGGGGCTAGCCTGGACCGGGGAGCTGTTTTTT.

There are a few counts of this clone. The chain couples TRBV29-1 to TRBJ1-1; D might be TRBD1 (5 bases). The germline gives CDR1 SQVTM, CDR2 ANQGSEA. The CDR3 loop spans 13 amino acids. V lost 3 bases and J 7 bases, leaving 15 bases between the germline ends. CDR3 nucleotide sequence: TGCAGCGTTGACAACCAGGGTTCCCGTGAAGCTTTCTTT. Its protein product is CSVDNQGSREAFF.

Only a few counts were recorded for this clone. This chain connects TRBV27 to TRBJ2-1, with 11 bases matching TRBD2. V lost 6 bases and J lost 8; bases outside the gene matches: 15. This CDR3 spans 17 amino acids. From germline, CDR1 is MNHEY and CDR2 SMNVEV (reference sequence). The CDR3 bases are TGTGCCAGCAGCCTTAGGTCGGCTAGCGGGGGGCGGGATGAGCAGTTCTTC. This translates into CASSLRSASGGRDEQFF.

The genes are TRBV14 and TRBJ2-7; D is tentatively TRBD1 or TRBD2 (5 bases each). Germline CDR1 reads SGHDN; CDR2 reads FVKESK. V was trimmed by 5 bases and J by 3 bases, leaving 17 bases between them. This CDR3 is built from 15 residues. The CDR3 DNA reads as TGTGCCAGCAGCTCTAACCGGGACGGAATCTACGAGCAGTACTTC. Amino acids: CASSSNRDGIYEQYF.